One sample yielded the 23 T cell receptor beta chains listed below, sequenced in a study of CD8 T cells in ankylosing spondylitis. A single record per CDR3 protein comes from TCRdb applying MiXCR to the 5' RACE reads. The sample comprises nearly 350,000 distinct CDR3 sequences, approximately 14% of which are singletons, and around 1% rests with the top ten. Specimen: blood, either unsorted or a sorted T cell fraction (not recorded which). The receptor source for this set is a male donor with ankylosing spondylitis or in good health (not recorded which).

This clonotype has more than one count but fewer than ten. V gene TRBV7-2 combines with J gene TRBJ1-1; D gene uncertain. In germline, CDR1 is SGHTA, CDR2 FQGNSA. The ends were cut back, 5 bases at V and 0 bases at J, with 16 bases in the middle. This CDR3 spans 16 amino acids. CDR3 nucleotide sequence: TGTGCCAGCAGCCTACGGGCCCCCCCTATGAACACTGAAGCTTTCTTT. Translation gives CASSLRAPPMNTEAFF.

V and J are TRBV6-1 and TRBJ2-7; 12 bases line up with TRBD2. Germline loops: CDR1 MNHNS, CDR2 SASEGT. V gave up 6 bases and J gave up 5 bases; unmatched junction bases: 8. There are 15 residues in the CDR3. The CDR3 loop reads CASSRLAGEVNEQYF. CDR3 DNA: TGTGCCAGCAGCCGACTAGCGGGAGAAGTTAACGAGCAGTACTTC.

This chain joins TRBV20-1 and TRBJ2-1, with unresolved D. V lost 4 bases and J lost 0, with 10 bases in between. Germline V gene sequence: CDR1 DFQATT, CDR2 SNEGSKA (reference sequence). The CDR3 spans 14 residues. CDR3: CSAKGLNSYNEQFF. CDR3 DNA sequence: TGCAGTGCTAAGGGTCTAAACTCCTACAATGAGCAGTTCTTC.

The CDR3 is CSARDIRLAGDNEQFF. The CDR3 DNA sequence: TGCAGTGCTAGAGATATCCGACTAGCGGGAGACAATGAGCAGTTCTTC. The J gene is TRBJ2-1, the V gene TRBV20-1, with 12 bases aligning to TRBD2. The J segment lost 5 bases and the V segment lost 0 bases, leaving 5 bases of the junction unmatched. Germline CDR1 reads DFQATT; CDR2 reads SNEGSKA (reference sequence). The CDR3 extends over 16 amino acids.

This clonotype was counted a few times. The CDR3 DNA sequence: TGTGCCAGCAGGCCCATGAATGGGGCCGGGGAGCTGTTTTTT. This translates into CASRPMNGAGELFF. This sequence joins TRBV6-1 and TRBJ2-2; D remains ambiguous. The CDR3 consists of 14 residues. V was shortened by 6 bases and J by 6 bases, with 14 bases between the two germline ends. Germline CDR1 MNHNS, CDR2 SASEGT.

The chain couples TRBV5-5 to TRBJ2-2; weak D call: TRBD2 (6 bases). Trimming left V 3 bases short and J 6 bases short, with 18 bases between. Germline V CDR1 and CDR2: SGHKS, YYEKEE (reference sequence). CDR3 length: 16 amino acids. The CDR3 bases are TGTGCCAGCAGCTACCAAGCGGGTGGCCTCGCCGGGGAGCTGTTTTTT. It encodes CASSYQAGGLAGELFF.

This clonotype occurred a few times. The chain is built from TRBV10-3 and TRBJ2-1, with D perhaps TRBD1 (6 bases). The CDR3 runs 17 residues. Trimming left V 0 bases short and J 9 bases short, with 21 bases between. CDR1 and CDR2 from the germline V gene are ENHRY and SYGVKD. The CDR3: CAISESSLLVGAGEQFF. The CDR3 coding sequence is TGTGCCATCAGTGAGTCGTCCCTACTTGTGGGGGCTGGTGAGCAGTTCTTC.

This clonotype was picked up a small number of times. The CDR3 DNA is TGTGCCAGCAGCCCCAAAACGGGTTCGGGATACAATGAGCAGTTCTTC. Translated: CASSPKTGSGYNEQFF. The chain carries TRBV12-3 or TRBV12-4 and TRBJ2-1, with D possibly being TRBD2 (5 bases). V lost 6 bases to trimming and J lost 4 bases, with 19 bases between them. The CDR3 sequence is 16 residues long.

The gene calls are TRBV12-3 or TRBV12-4 and TRBJ2-7; 9 nucleotides agree with TRBD2. After removal of 3 bases from V and 7 bases from J, the junction contained 7 bases not matched to a gene. The CDR3 runs 14 residues. The CDR3 coding sequence is TGTGCCAGCAGTTTCCCCTTAGCGGGAGAGGAGCAGTACTTC. This translates into CASSFPLAGEEQYF.

The gene calls are TRBV2 and TRBJ2-3; TRBD2 agrees at 8 bases. This CDR3 region has 16 residues. CDR1 is SNHLY and CDR2 is FYNNEI in the germline V gene. V shed 3 bases and J 0 bases; nucleotides not matched to a gene: 5. The CDR3 here is CASSDSGGRSTDTQYF. CDR3 DNA sequence: TGTGCCAGCAGTGATTCGGGGGGGCGGAGCACAGATACGCAGTATTTT.

The chain employs TRBV10-1 and TRBJ2-2; D remains unclear. The CDR3 runs to 15 residues. Between the trimmed V and J ends, which lost 4 bases and 3 bases, there was a span of 12 bases. The germline V gene has CDR1 WNHNN and CDR2 SYGVQD (reference sequence). CDR3 region: CASSGGPSDTGELFF. The CDR3 DNA reads TGCGCCAGCAGTGGTGGCCCCTCTGACACCGGGGAGCTGTTTTTT.

In its sample, this clonotype was seen a few times. This sequence joins TRBV18 and TRBJ1-6; D gene ambiguous. The CDR3 covers 14 residues. Per germline, CDR1 KGHSH and CDR2 LQKENI. Trimming removed 10 bases from V and 6 bases from J, with 16 bases in between. CDR3 in amino acids: CATRALGLNSPLHF. CDR3 nucleotide sequence: TGTGCCACCCGGGCCTTAGGGCTTAATTCACCCCTCCACTTT.

The chain is built from TRBV4-2 and TRBJ1-4; 9 bases line up with TRBD1. The germline CDR1 and CDR2 sequences are LGHNA and YNFKEQ. There are 15 residues in the CDR3. V was pared by 1 base and J by 7 bases, with 4 bases of the junction left unmatched. CDR3: CASSQGDRDGEKLFF. CDR3 sequence (DNA): TGTGCCAGCAGCCAAGGGGACAGGGACGGTGAAAAACTGTTTTTT.

The chain recombines TRBV6-5 with TRBJ1-1; D uncertain. The germline gives CDR1 MNHEY, CDR2 SVGAGI. CDR3 size: 15 residues. V was clipped by 4 bases and J by 1 base, with 13 bases between them. The CDR3 nucleotides are TGTGCCAGCAGTTCTGCACTCGTATCGAACACTGAAGCTTTCTTT. It yields the protein CASSSALVSNTEAFF.

This clonotype was seen just once. The chain combines TRBV6-5 with TRBJ2-6; D is perhaps TRBD1 or TRBD2 (6 bases each). From germline, CDR1 is MNHEY and CDR2 SVGAGI. This CDR3 is 18 amino acids long. V dropped 0 bases and J dropped 2 bases, with 14 bases sitting between them. The CDR3 sequence: CASSYSVPGAAGANVLTF. The DNA of the CDR3 is TGTGCCAGCAGTTACTCGGTCCCGGGGGCAGCTGGGGCCAACGTCCTGACTTTC.

The chain couples TRBV30 to TRBJ2-7, with 9 bases that match TRBD1. The CDR3 has 15 amino acids. The V gene's germline CDR1 is GTSNPN and CDR2 SVGIG (reference sequence). V dropped 0 bases and J dropped 6; count of bases not matched to a gene: 9. In DNA form, the CDR3 reads TGTGCCTGGAGTGTAACCGGACAGGGGAAAGGCGAGCAGTACTTC. Its translation is CAWSVTGQGKGEQYF.

This clonotype was picked up a small number of times. The chain is built from TRBV11-2 and TRBJ1-6, with D possibly matching TRBD1 (5 bases). This CDR3 comprises 15 residues. Trimming took off 3 bases at V and 6 bases at J, with 12 bases between the two ends. CDR1 and CDR2 from the germline V gene are SGHAT and FQNNGV. The CDR3: CASSLGGMGNSPLHF. CDR3 bases: TGTGCCAGCAGCTTGGGGGGGATGGGTAATTCACCCCTCCACTTT.

This clonotype was found a few times. As DNA, the CDR3 is TGTGCCAGCAGTTTAGCGCAGTACGGGGGGGTCTGGCAGCCCCAGCATTTT. Its protein is CASSLAQYGGVWQPQHF. The chain has TRBV12-3 or TRBV12-4 and TRBJ1-5; a possible D gene is TRBD1 (5 bases). The V end lost 0 bases, the J end lost 7 bases, and 19 bases lay between the germline ends. This CDR3 comprises 17 residues.

In this sample, this clonotype turned up a few times. This chain joins TRBV3-1 and TRBJ2-1; possible D gene TRBD2, 5 bases. This CDR3 has 16 amino acids. The ends were cut back, 1 base at V and 4 bases at J, with 14 bases in the middle. CDR1 and CDR2 from the germline V gene are LGHDT and YNNKEL (reference sequence). CDR3 loop: CASSQGGAEVYNEQFF. CDR3 nucleotides: TGTGCCAGCAGCCAAGGTGGAGCGGAAGTTTACAATGAGCAGTTCTTC.

CDR3 sequence (DNA): TGCGCCAGCAGCCAAGATGGAGGCACAGATACGCAGTATTTT. Translating gives CASSQDGGTDTQYF. The chain is built from TRBV4-1 and TRBJ2-3; no reliable D call. CDR3 length: 14 amino acids. Trimming cost V 0 bases and J 1 base, with 5 bases left between them. The germline V gene encodes CDR1 MGHRA and CDR2 YSYEKL.

The chain has TRBV30 and TRBJ2-3; D gene ambiguous. Per the germline V gene, CDR1 is GTSNPN and CDR2 is SVGIG (reference sequence). V was cut by 0 bases and J by 6 bases, with 4 bases left in between. The CDR3 consists of 11 residues. CDR3 in amino acids: CAWSVKDTQYF. CDR3 in DNA: TGTGCCTGGAGTGTGAAGGATACGCAGTATTTT.

This clonotype was counted only a few times. The chain uses TRBV20-1 and TRBJ2-7; 11 positions agree with TRBD1. This CDR3 is 15 amino acids long. Germline V gene data show CDR1 as DFQATT and CDR2 as SNEGSKA (reference sequence). V shed 0 bases and J 5 bases; nucleotides not matched to a gene: 6. This CDR3 reads CSARDARTGGHEQYF. DNA of the CDR3: TGCAGTGCTAGAGATGCTAGGACAGGGGGCCACGAGCAGTACTTC.

The table lists this clonotype with many counts. The gene calls are TRBV5-1 and TRBJ2-2; 10 bases align to TRBD1. V trimming: 4 bases; J trimming: 1 base; junction bases outside the gene matches: 4. CDR3 length: 16 amino acids. CDR1 is SGHRS and CDR2 is YFSETQ in the germline V gene. CDR3 sequence: CASSPGQGGNTGELFF. CDR3 nucleotides: TGCGCCAGCAGCCCCGGACAGGGGGGGAACACCGGGGAGCTGTTTTTT.